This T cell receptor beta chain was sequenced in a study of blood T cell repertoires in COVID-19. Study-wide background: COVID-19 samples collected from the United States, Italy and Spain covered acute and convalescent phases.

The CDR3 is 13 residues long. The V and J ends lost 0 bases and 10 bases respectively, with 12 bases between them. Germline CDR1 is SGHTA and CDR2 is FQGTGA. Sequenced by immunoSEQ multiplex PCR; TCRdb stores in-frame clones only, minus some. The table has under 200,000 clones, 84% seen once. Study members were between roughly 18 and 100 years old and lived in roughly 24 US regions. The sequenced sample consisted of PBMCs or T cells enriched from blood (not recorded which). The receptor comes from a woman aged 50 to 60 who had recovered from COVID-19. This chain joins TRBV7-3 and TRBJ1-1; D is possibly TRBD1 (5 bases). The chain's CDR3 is CASSLTLGGRAFF. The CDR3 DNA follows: TGTGCCAGCAGCTTAACCCTGGGGGGTAGAGCTTTCTTT. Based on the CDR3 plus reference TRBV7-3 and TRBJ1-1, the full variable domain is GAGVSQTPSNKVTEKGKYVELRCDPISGHTALYWYRQSLGQGPEFLIYFQGTGAADDSGLPNDRFFAVRPEGSVSTLKIQRTERGDSAVYLCASSLTLGGRAFFGQGTRLTVV.